The 9 T cell receptor beta chains given below trace back to one sample, sequenced in a study of cytomegalovirus exposure and HLA in healthy donors. Researchers ran the PCR with 60 Vbeta and 13 Jbeta primers. TCRdb's copy holds only in-frame clones and misses some; the assay was immunoSEQ multiplex PCR. The sample consists of about 190,000 clones, approximately 87% of them appearing once. Sequencing input: PBMCs. These receptors originate from a man under 40 in good health and CMV-seronegative.

The chain uses TRBV9 and TRBJ2-3; TRBD2 agrees at 14 bases. The CDR3 sequence is 16 residues long. Germline loops: CDR1 SGDLS, CDR2 YYNGEE. With V trimmed by 4 bases and J by 4 bases, 5 bases remained unmatched. CDR3 loop: CASSPGLAGDSDTQYF. The CDR3, as DNA: TGTGCCAGCAGCCCGGGACTAGCGGGGGACTCAGATACGCAGTATTTT.

The table lists this clone with a few counts. The chain recombines TRBV7-2 with TRBJ2-5; 10 nucleotides line up with TRBD2. This CDR3 is 16 amino acids long. The V and J ends lost 1 base and 1 base, in that order; junction bases with no gene match: 3. The germline CDR1 and CDR2 sequences are SGHTA and FQGNSA. The CDR3 loop is CASSLVAGGPQETQYF. Written as DNA, the CDR3 is TGTGCCAGCAGCTTAGTAGCGGGGGGCCCCCAAGAGACCCAGTACTTC.

The chain employs TRBV6-5 and TRBJ2-1; D is possibly TRBD2 (6 bases). CDR1 and CDR2 (germline): MNHEY, SVGAGI. V was trimmed by 5 bases and J by 5 bases, leaving 16 bases between them. This CDR3 spans 15 amino acids. The CDR3 nucleotides read TGTGCCAGCAGTCCCGGGACTGACTCAAACAATGAGCAGTTCTTC. This sequence encodes CASSPGTDSNNEQFF.

V and J are TRBV29-1 and TRBJ1-2; 7 bases line up with TRBD1. The CDR3 runs to 12 residues. V was clipped by 6 bases and J by 2 bases; unmatched bases: 3. Germline CDR1 SQVTM, CDR2 ANQGSEA. For the CDR3, the DNA is TGCAGCGTGGACAGGTTCAACTATGGCTACACCTTC. Encoded protein: CSVDRFNYGYTF.

J is TRBJ2-1 and V is TRBV28; D possibly corresponds to TRBD2 (5 bases). Trimming pared 3 bases from V and 0 bases from J, leaving 9 bases between. From germline, CDR1 is MDHEN and CDR2 SYDVKM. The CDR3 is made up of 15 amino acids. In DNA, the CDR3 is TGTGCCAGCAGTTTCCGGGGTAGCTCCTACAATGAGCAGTTCTTC. It codes for CASSFRGSSYNEQFF.

The gene calls are TRBV5-1 and TRBJ2-1; no definite D call. CDR1 SGHRS and CDR2 YFSETQ come from the germline V gene. The length of the CDR3 is 16 residues. V lost 5 bases and J lost 0, with 15 bases in between. CDR3 protein: CASSLNLLSSYNEQFF. The CDR3, as DNA: TGCGCCAGCAGTTTGAATTTATTGAGCTCCTACAATGAGCAGTTCTTC.

The genes are TRBV18 and TRBJ2-7; perhaps TRBD2 as D (6 bases). Trimming pared 3 bases from V and 3 bases from J, leaving 15 bases between. The germline CDR1 and CDR2 sequences are KGHSH and LQKENI. This CDR3 spans 15 amino acids. As DNA, the CDR3 is TGTGCCAGCTCACCCTCGAGGACTAACCTCTACGAGCAGTACTTC. Protein: CASSPSRTNLYEQYF.

The chain is built from TRBV5-1 and TRBJ1-2, with 7 bases lining up with TRBD1. Unmatched junction bases numbered 12, after V lost 4 bases and J lost 3 bases. CDR3 length: 16 residues. The germline V gene encodes CDR1 SGHRS and CDR2 YFSETQ. CDR3 sequence reads: CASSPMTGFLDYGYTF. In DNA form, the CDR3 reads TGCGCCAGCAGCCCCATGACAGGGTTCCTGGACTATGGCTACACCTTC.

The chain joins TRBV2 to TRBJ2-5; 9 bases line up with TRBD1. The DNA end favors TRBJ2-7, so the J call may be wrong. Germline V CDR1 and CDR2: SNHLY, FYNNEI. The CDR3 extends over 14 amino acids. CDR3 DNA: TGTGCCAGCAATACCGGGACAGGGTTCTACGAGCAGTACTTC. It translates to CASNTGTGFYEQYF.